The 13 T cell receptor beta chains given below trace back to one sample, sequenced in a study of glioma-infiltrating T cells. Amplification of TCR alpha and beta CDR3 regions from RNA used iRepertoire nested multiplex PCR. Via MiXCR, TCRdb re-called the multiplex PCR reads, giving one row per CDR3 protein. The repertoire includes over 140,000 distinct CDR3 sequences, about 39% of them detected once, and over 15% sits in the top ten. Material: glioma tissue, nonneoplastic brain tissue, or PBMCs (not recorded which). Every receptor here comes from a human donor with low-grade glioma or glioblastoma, undergoing nonglioma brain surgery, or in good health (not recorded which).

V usage is TRBV27 and J usage is TRBJ2-1; D gene uncertain. From germline, CDR1 is MNHEY and CDR2 SMNVEV (reference sequence). The CDR3 is made up of 14 amino acids. The ends were cut back, 6 bases at V and 0 bases at J, with 9 bases in the middle. In DNA form, the CDR3 reads TGTGCCAGCAGCCGGGCGAGCTCCTACAATGAGCAGTTCTTC. Its protein product is CASSRASSYNEQFF.

The chain combines TRBV4-1 with TRBJ2-1, with 8 bases fitting TRBD2. Germline CDR1 reads MGHRA; CDR2 reads YSYEKL. The CDR3 contains 14 residues. With 5 bases clipped from V and 3 bases from J, the junction kept 3 bases outside the gene matches. CDR3 residues: CASSDGRVYNEQFF. The CDR3 nucleotides are TGCGCCAGCAGCGACGGGAGGGTCTACAATGAGCAGTTCTTC.

The chain couples TRBV4-2 to TRBJ1-2; no clear D. CDR1 is LGHNA and CDR2 is YNFKEQ in the germline V gene. CDR3 length: 14 amino acids. V shed 0 bases and J shed 3 bases, with 8 bases lying between them. CDR3 DNA: TGTGCCAGCAGCCAAGAACCCAGAGACTATGGCTACACCTTC. Translating it yields CASSQEPRDYGYTF.

The rearrangement joins TRBV19 to TRBJ2-4; D possibly corresponds to TRBD1 (6 bases). V gave up 5 bases and J gave up 12 bases, with 20 bases separating them. The CDR3 loop spans 14 amino acids. CDR1 and CDR2 (germline): LNHDA, SQIVND (reference sequence). In DNA, the CDR3 is TGTGCCAGTAGTGAAGGACGGTTTCGGGACACTCAGTACTTC. It codes for CASSEGRFRDTQYF.

This clonotype has just a few counts. This chain links TRBV3-1 with TRBJ2-7; D possibly matches TRBD1 or TRBD2 (5 bases each). This CDR3 has 14 amino acids. Germline V gene lookup returns CDR1 LGHDT and CDR2 YNNKEL (reference sequence). V was pared by 0 bases and J by 2 bases, with 8 bases between. As DNA, the CDR3 is TGTGCCAGCAGCCAAGAAGGGACCACCTACGAGCAGTACTTC. Protein product: CASSQEGTTYEQYF.

This chain links TRBV29-1 with TRBJ1-1; no reliable D call. Germline V lookup: CDR1 SQVTM, CDR2 ANQGSEA. This CDR3 region has 15 residues. V was pared by 3 bases and J by 4 bases, with 18 bases between. The CDR3 bases are TGCAGCGTTGATTATGGCCGGGCGAGGAGCACTGAAGCTTTCTTT. This gives the protein CSVDYGRARSTEAFF.

This clonotype has more than one count but fewer than ten. The chain combines TRBV24-1 with TRBJ2-3; no clear D gene. CDR1 and CDR2 (germline): KGHDR, SFDVKD. Trimming cost V 3 bases and J 2 bases, with 5 bases left between them. The CDR3 covers 13 residues. CDR3 sequence (DNA): TGTGCCACCAGTGATCATTACACAGATACGCAGTATTTT. As protein: CATSDHYTDTQYF.

The gene calls are TRBV6-1 and TRBJ1-6; 9 nucleotides align to TRBD1. Germline lookup yields CDR1 MNHNS and CDR2 SASEGT. The V gene end was trimmed by 5 bases and the J gene end by 7 bases; junction bases not matched to a gene: 6. The CDR3 spans 15 residues. The CDR3 is CASSLRDRANSPLHF. CDR3 DNA: TGTGCCAGCAGTCTCCGGGACAGGGCAAATTCACCCCTCCACTTT.

V and J are TRBV4-2 and TRBJ1-1; D may be TRBD1 (5 bases). Trimming pared 1 base from V and 1 base from J, leaving 7 bases between. In germline, CDR1 is LGHNA, CDR2 YNFKEQ. The CDR3 consists of 14 residues. The CDR3, as DNA: TGTGCCAGCAGCCAAGTGGGGGGGAACACTGAAGCTTTCTTT. Amino acid sequence: CASSQVGGNTEAFF.

The chain employs TRBV11-2 and TRBJ2-1; no reliable D call. Germline CDR1 SGHAT, CDR2 FQNNGV. This CDR3 has 18 amino acids. V was shortened by 1 base and J by 0 bases, with 16 bases between the two germline ends. DNA of the CDR3: TGTGCCAGCAGCTTAGGACGTAAGACGGAGTTCTCCTACAATGAGCAGTTCTTC. Translated: CASSLGRKTEFSYNEQFF.

The chain uses TRBV4-1 and TRBJ2-5, with TRBD1 identical over 7 bases. The CDR3 contains 16 residues. The V and J ends lost 0 bases and 1 base, in that order; junction bases with no gene match: 5. Per germline, CDR1 MGHRA and CDR2 YSYEKL. The CDR3 is CASSQEAGTAQETQYF. In DNA, the CDR3 is TGCGCCAGCAGCCAAGAAGCCGGGACAGCCCAAGAGACCCAGTACTTC.

As for this clonotype: Just one base apart from a much larger clone, this may be a read error. The chain joins TRBV15 to TRBJ2-7; D is perhaps TRBD2 (5 bases). Trimming took 0 bases from V and 7 from J, leaving 16 bases between them. CDR3 size: 15 residues. The germline V gene has CDR1 LNHNV and CDR2 YYDKDF (reference sequence). DNA of the CDR3: TGTGCCACCAGCAGAGATGTAGCGATTGGAGATGAGCAGTACTTC. Residues: CATSRDVAIGDEQYF.

This clonotype was observed at least ten times. This chain connects TRBV6-1 to TRBJ2-1; 7 bases align to TRBD2. The CDR3 is 14 amino acids. Germline V CDR1 and CDR2: MNHNS, SASEGT. With V trimmed by 5 bases and J by 6 bases, 7 bases remained unmatched. Written as DNA, the CDR3 is TGTGCCAGCAGTTATGGCGGCGGGGGCAATGAGCAGTTCTTC. Translated, it gives CASSYGGGGNEQFF.